The entry below gives a single T cell receptor (beta chain) sequence along with its context. What it binds is not known. A read error may be the cause here, since a much bigger clone is one base away. The sample providers were healthy Caucasian people from Russia, aged about 6 to 100. The second PCR ran about 6 to 11 cycles with a sample-barcoded 5' primer and J-beta primers. The template-switch adaptor was a 5' adaptor with 12 random nucleotides. It tagged each cDNA molecule. Using its own MiXCR run on the 5' RACE reads, TCRdb lists one record per CDR3 protein. The sample includes approximately 680,000 distinct CDR3 sequences, about 32% of them seen just once. This specimen comes from a study of blood T cells in healthy people across ages. Notes on the study in general: The authors considered diversity estimates from one million T cells to be underestimates. Greater diversity and more naive CD4+ cells were seen in long-lived donors than in aged donors.

The CDR3 sequence is 13 residues long. CDR1 is SGHTA and CDR2 is FQGNSA in the germline V gene. V shed 1 base and J shed 5 bases, with 8 bases lying between them. V and J are TRBV7-2 and TRBJ1-2; D unclear. The TCR sequence derives from a woman older than 75 in good health. Sequencing was performed on blood. CDR3 in DNA: TGTGCCAGCAGCTTAGGGGCCCGATATGGCTACACCTTC. This sequence encodes CASSLGARYGYTF. Drawing the rest from reference TRBV7-2 and TRBJ1-2, the complete variable domain is GAGVSQSPSNKVTEKGKDVELRCDPISGHTALYWYRQSLGQGLEFLIYFQGNSAPDKSGLPSDRFSAERTGGSVSTLTIQRTQQEDSAVYLCASSLGARYGYTFGSGTRLTVV.